Here is one T cell receptor beta chain with its context. Antigen specificity is unknown. These data come from a study of T cell responses to AZD1222 COVID-19 vaccine. Notes on the study in general: Donors were chiefly white British, with a greater number of females, and clonal diversity was perhaps underestimated.

Germline V gene lookup returns CDR1 SGHDN and CDR2 FVKESK. The CDR3 is 16 residues long. Trimming removed 4 bases from V and 2 bases from J, with 18 bases in between. Analysis merged second doses at about 4 or about 12 weeks. Repertoires were generated with immunoSEQ multiplex PCR, while TCRdb's copy carries only in-frame clones and drops some. The table shows approximately 150,000 clones, with 92% occurring only once. The chain carries TRBV14 and TRBJ2-7; D might be TRBD1 or TRBD2, each matching 5 bases. Sequenced material: peripheral blood, taken 28 days after the second AZD1222 dose. This sequence originates from an adult who received the AZD1222 COVID-19 vaccine. As DNA, the CDR3 is TGTGCCAGCAGCCGATGGGGACCCCCGGGCACCTACGAGCAGTACTTC. It yields the protein CASSRWGPPGTYEQYF.